These 23 T cell receptor beta chains were all obtained from the same sample, sequenced in a study of CD8+CD57+ T cells in acquired aplastic anemia. It was patients with CD8+CD57+ cell expansion by flow cytometry who were chosen for sequencing. Genomic DNA provided the template from which TCR beta VDJ and CDR3 profiles were obtained. One entry per CDR3 protein, called by TCRdb with MiXCR from the reads. The top ten clones hold 3.2% of a sample with under 200,000 distinct CDR3 sequences, around half of them seen once. The sequencing input was sorted CD4+, CD8+, or CD8+CD57+ T cells (not recorded which) from PBMCs. The source of these receptors is a human donor with aplastic anemia.

About this clonotype itself: This may arise from a read error, as a much more abundant clone is one base away. The J gene is TRBJ2-3, the V gene TRBV5-4; the D is unclear. CDR3 size: 12 residues. V was cut by 7 bases and J by 6 bases, with 12 bases left in between. In germline, CDR1 is SGHNT, CDR2 YYREEE (reference sequence). The CDR3 region is CASSAARDTQYF. The CDR3 DNA follows: TGTGCCAGCTCCGCTGCCAGGGATACGCAGTATTTT.

The genes are TRBV7-2 and TRBJ2-1, with 9 bases that match TRBD1. CDR3 size: 20 residues. Germline CDR1 and CDR2: SGHTA and FQGNSA. V trimming: 6 bases; J trimming: 3 bases; junction bases outside the gene matches: 21. CDR3 nucleotide sequence: TGTGCCAGCAGGTACGCAGCGGTCGTCCCCGGGACAGGGTACTACAATGAGCAGTTCTTC. This sequence encodes CASRYAAVVPGTGYYNEQFF.

The chain has TRBV29-1 and TRBJ2-5; D is possibly TRBD2 (6 bases). The V and J ends lost 8 bases and 9 bases respectively, with 19 bases between them. The germline CDR1 and CDR2 sequences are SQVTM and ANQGSEA. The CDR3 has 12 residues. DNA of the CDR3: TGCAGCACTGGCCCGTTATCGGGGGCCCAGTACTTC. Translated: CSTGPLSGAQYF.

V and J are TRBV3-1 and TRBJ1-1, with D possibly matching TRBD1 (5 bases). Germline lookup yields CDR1 LGHDT and CDR2 YNNKEL (reference sequence). Trimming cost V 1 base and J 3 bases, with 9 bases left between them. CDR3 length equals 14 residues. CDR3 bases: TGTGCCAGCAGCCAAGTTTGGGGGGACACTGAAGCTTTCTTT. Amino acid sequence: CASSQVWGDTEAFF.

The CDR3 loop reads CASSVAGLSTDTQYF. CDR3 DNA sequence: TGTGCCAGCAGCGTCGCGGGACTTAGCACAGATACGCAGTATTTT. The gene calls are TRBV7-3 and TRBJ2-3; the D gene is possibly TRBD2 (6 bases). This CDR3 is 15 amino acids long. Germline V gene sequence: CDR1 SGHTA, CDR2 FQGTGA. Trimming removed 5 bases from V and 0 bases from J, with 12 bases in between.

This clonotype has at least ten counts. The chain employs TRBV9 and TRBJ1-1, with D uncertain. Germline CDR1 and CDR2: SGDLS and YYNGEE. This CDR3 is 15 amino acids long. V was cut by 6 bases and J by 1 base, with 16 bases left in between. CDR3 DNA sequence: TGTGCCAGCACCCCCGGAGTAGCAGCGAACACTGAAGCTTTCTTT. Encoded protein: CASTPGVAANTEAFF.

The rearrangement links TRBV10-3 to TRBJ2-1, with 9 nucleotides matching TRBD1. The germline V gene encodes CDR1 ENHRY and CDR2 SYGVKD. This CDR3 contains 13 residues. V dropped 6 bases and J dropped 9; count of bases not matched to a gene: 6. CDR3: CAISGTGLGEQFF. DNA for the CDR3: TGTGCCATCAGCGGGACAGGGTTGGGTGAGCAGTTCTTC.

The CDR3 loop is CATSDPGQAGDTQYF. The CDR3 bases are TGTGCCACCAGTGACCCGGGACAAGCAGGGGATACGCAGTATTTT. The rearrangement links TRBV24-1 to TRBJ2-3; D may be TRBD1 (6 bases). This CDR3 is 15 amino acids long. Trimming stripped 4 bases from V and 6 bases from J, with 16 bases between. Germline values: CDR1 KGHDR, CDR2 SFDVKD.

This clonotype came up many times. The chain recombines TRBV19 with TRBJ2-1, with a tentative D call TRBD2 (5 bases). The CDR3 runs to 15 residues. CDR1 is LNHDA and CDR2 is SQIVND in the germline V gene (reference sequence). Trimming took 5 bases from V and 6 from J, leaving 17 bases between them. The CDR3 bases are TGTGCCAGTAGTTCGGACCGGGAACAAAGCAATGAGCAGTTCTTC. Protein product: CASSSDREQSNEQFF.

In its sample, this clonotype was seen a few times. J is TRBJ1-5 and V is TRBV19; 8 nucleotides line up with TRBD1. The germline CDR1 and CDR2 sequences are LNHDA and SQIVND (reference sequence). The CDR3 runs 15 residues. V was pared by 5 bases and J by 6 bases, with 9 bases of the junction left unmatched. CDR3 DNA: TGTGCCAGTAGTTGGAGGCAGGGGGCATTTCAGCCCCAGCATTTT. Amino acids: CASSWRQGAFQPQHF.

V gene TRBV24-1 combines with J gene TRBJ2-7, with 7 bases matching TRBD2. The CDR3 sequence is 15 residues long. Trimming removed 11 bases from V and 6 bases from J; junction bases left unmatched: 18. Germline CDR1 KGHDR, CDR2 SFDVKD. The CDR3 loop is CASRDMGGRAGEQYF. The CDR3 DNA reads as TGTGCCAGCAGAGATATGGGAGGGCGCGCAGGCGAGCAGTACTTC.

This clonotype came up a few times. The chain uses TRBV12-3 or TRBV12-4 and TRBJ2-5; D perhaps matches TRBD2 (5 bases). The ends were cut back, 0 bases at V and 3 bases at J, with 11 bases in the middle. This CDR3 comprises 15 residues. The CDR3 DNA reads as TGTGCCAGCAGTTTAGCCCCTACGAGGGAAGAGACCCAGTACTTC. Encoded protein: CASSLAPTREETQYF.

This clonotype was found many times. This chain uses TRBV4-3 with TRBJ1-2; unclear D gene. The germline V and J ends were trimmed by 0 bases and 2 bases, with 7 bases remaining between them. CDR1 and CDR2 (germline): LGHNA, YSLEER. The CDR3 spans 14 residues. CDR3 residues: CASSQEHGNYGYTF. The CDR3 nucleotides are TGCGCCAGCAGCCAAGAACACGGCAACTATGGCTACACCTTC.

The V and J genes are TRBV15 and TRBJ1-6, with 8 bases lining up with TRBD1. CDR3 length: 15 amino acids. CDR1 and CDR2 (germline): LNHNV, YYDKDF (reference sequence). V gave up 1 base and J gave up 4 bases; unmatched junction bases: 0. Written as DNA, the CDR3 is TGTGCCACCAGCAGAGGGACAGGGTATAATTCACCCCTCCACTTT. Encoded protein: CATSRGTGYNSPLHF.

This clonotype was counted ten times or more. CDR3 loop: CASSLASETQYF. The CDR3 nucleotides are TGTGCCAGCAGCTTAGCATCAGAGACCCAGTACTTC. The chain is built from TRBV7-9 and TRBJ2-5; D not resolved. Germline CDR1 is SEHNR and CDR2 is FQNEAQ (reference sequence). V was shortened by 0 bases and J by 4 bases, with 3 bases between the two germline ends. This CDR3 contains 12 residues. Based on the CDR3 plus reference TRBV7-9 and TRBJ2-5, the full variable domain is DTGVSQNPRHKITKRGQNVTFRCDPISEHNRLYWYRQTLGQGPEFLTYFQNEAQLEKSRLLSDRFSAERPKGSFSTLEIQRTEQGDSAMYLCASSLASETQYFGPGTRLLVL.

This sequence joins TRBV6-1 and TRBJ1-2; D is undetermined. CDR1 and CDR2 from the germline V gene are MNHNS and SASEGT. The CDR3 runs to 13 residues. V was trimmed by 6 bases and J by 3 bases, leaving 11 bases between them. CDR3 DNA sequence: TGTGCCAGCAGCCAAGGGTTTCACTATGGCTACACCTTC. This encodes CASSQGFHYGYTF.

This chain uses TRBV10-3 with TRBJ2-2; 12 bases map to TRBD2. CDR3 length: 15 amino acids. Germline lookup yields CDR1 ENHRY and CDR2 SYGVKD. Germline trimming cut 4 bases from V and 5 bases from J; bases unmatched to any gene: 2. CDR3 residues: CAISGLAGGTGELFF. As DNA, the CDR3 is TGTGCCATCAGTGGGCTAGCGGGAGGGACCGGGGAGCTGTTTTTT.

The chain combines TRBV2 with TRBJ1-3, with 7 nucleotides matching TRBD1. This CDR3 contains 15 residues. Germline lookup yields CDR1 SNHLY and CDR2 FYNNEI. After removal of 6 bases from V and 2 bases from J, the junction contained 7 bases not matched to a gene. The CDR3 loop is CASRLTTGTGNTIYF. The CDR3 nucleotides read TGTGCCAGCAGACTGACGACAGGGACTGGAAACACCATATATTTT.

This clonotype was detected ten times or more. The CDR3 DNA follows: TGTGCCAGCAGTACCGGGACATCGAACACCGGGGAGCTGTTTTTT. Translating gives CASSTGTSNTGELFF. V is TRBV6-5 and J is TRBJ2-2, with D maybe TRBD1 (6 bases). The germline V gene encodes CDR1 MNHEY and CDR2 SVGAGI. This CDR3 has 15 amino acids. V dropped 5 bases and J dropped 0 bases, with 10 bases sitting between them.

Remarks on this clonotype: A single base separates this from a much larger clone, so it may be a read error. V is TRBV12-5 and J is TRBJ1-5; possible D gene TRBD1, 5 bases. Per the germline V gene, CDR1 is LGHNT and CDR2 is FRNRAP. The CDR3 spans 15 residues. The V and J ends lost 5 bases and 2 bases respectively, with 13 bases between them. The CDR3 DNA reads as TGTGCTAGTGGTCTGAGCAGGGTTGGCAATCAGCCCCAGCATTTT. The encoded protein is CASGLSRVGNQPQHF.

This chain links TRBV19 with TRBJ1-4; 9 nucleotides line up with TRBD1. The CDR3 sequence is 13 residues long. V lost 8 bases to trimming and J lost 8 bases; unmatched junction nucleotides: 6. Germline CDR1 and CDR2: LNHDA and SQIVND (reference sequence). The CDR3 DNA follows: TGTGCCAGTTGGACTGGGACAGGGGAAAAACTGTTTTTT. Encoded protein: CASWTGTGEKLFF.

In regard to this clonotype: With a much larger clone just one base away, this may be a read error. The chain uses TRBV12-3 or TRBV12-4 and TRBJ2-1; 11 positions match TRBD1. The CDR3 has 14 amino acids. The CDR3 region has the DNA TGTGCCAGCGGCAGGACAGGGGGCTACAATGGGCAGTTCTTC. This gives the protein CASGRTGGYNGQFF.

The chain joins TRBV12-3 or TRBV12-4 to TRBJ1-1, with D possibly matching TRBD1 (6 bases). The length of the CDR3 is 13 residues. Between the trimmed V and J ends, which lost 5 bases and 9 bases, there was a span of 16 bases. The CDR3 DNA reads as TGTGCCAGCAGTCCCTCCTCCCAGGGGAAAGCTTTCTTT. Protein: CASSPSSQGKAFF.